Below, one T cell receptor (beta chain) is given with its context. Its antigen remains unknown. Germline CDR1 DFQATT, CDR2 SNEGSKA (reference sequence). This CDR3 is built from 16 residues. This record comes from a study of CXCR3-negative and CXCR3-positive naive CD8 T cells. Study-wide results and caveats: Comparably high diversity marked both naive subsets, whereas memory CD8+ cells had much lower diversity.

Libraries of TRB cDNA were made by 5' RACE and carried UMIs. Using the 5' RACE reads, TCRdb records one entry per CDR3 protein without DNA. Reported are tens of thousands of distinct CDR3 sequences; the ten largest clones contain 1.6%. This TCR derives from a human donor in good health. Some clones in this sample may be carry-over from other donors' samples. The chain carries TRBV20-1 and TRBJ2-3; TCRdb proposes TRBD1, but this gene call is untestable without DNA. The sequenced material came from naive CXCR3- CD8+ T cells from blood. Subset of the sample: CD45RO-CCR7+CD27+CD95- naive CD8+ T cells lacking CXCR3 (TNR3-). The CDR3 loop reads CSARDLSGGDTDTQYF.